The T cell receptor (beta chain) described here comes from a study of blood T cells in healthy people across ages (dated by TCRdb to between 2014 and 2017). Turning to the overall study: Template switching captured roughly one uniquely barcoded TCR beta cDNA molecule per two T cells in model experiments. The donors were split into four age groups: young (average approximately 16 years), middle-aged (39), aged (62) and long-lived (approximately 80). The study measured age-related changes in TCR beta repertoire diversity using deep sequencing normalized with unique cDNA molecular identifiers. Donors of different ages were randomly distributed across sequencing lanes to avoid experimental bias. Using the same blood draw, the study looked at two additional independent replicas of 1 million unique cDNA reads for two donors, one aged 18 to 30 and the other aged 80 or older. Overall study outcomes, separate from this receptor: Observed TCR beta diversity per million T cells fell roughly linearly with age, and a significant reduction was already apparent by age roughly 40. The CMV infection status of donors was not known, potentially confounding age-related changes in expanded clonotypes. Compared with the aged group, the long-lived group had more naive CD4+ T cells, fewer expanded clones and increased TCR diversity, a pattern suggesting age selection. Bulk unsorted PBMC profiling prevented conclusive comparison of naive and antigen-experienced compartments. There was a strong correlation between observed TCR beta diversity and the percentage of naive T cells measured by flow cytometry. Total diversity estimates from one million sequenced T cells were considered lower bounds and underestimates.

This clonotype was detected many times. Its cognate antigen has yet to be identified. It has no much larger one-base neighbor in the sample; base qualities were not kept. The donors were 40 or so Caucasian individuals from Russia, aged roughly 6 to 100 years, who were systemically healthy. Around 10 milliliters of peripheral blood were drawn from each donor into EDTA-treated Vacutainer tubes. PBMCs were isolated by Ficoll-Paque density-gradient centrifugation, with at least 6 million obtained per sample. Trizol reagent was used to extract total RNA from PBMCs, with at least 5 micrograms per sample. For every donor, an aliquot of PBMCs went through flow cytometry to measure the percentages of naive CD45RAhigh/CD27high T cells. Preparation of the library involved 5' RACE. Sequencing relied on an Illumina HiSeq 2500. A second PCR of about 6 to 11 cycles was performed with a sample-barcoded 5' primer and a J-beta primer mix. A template-switch 5' adaptor carrying 12 random nucleotides introduced a unique molecular identifier onto each TCR beta cDNA molecule. Each sample yielded at least 2.5 million CDR3-containing paired-end reads. First-strand cDNA synthesis was performed from all RNA using the Mint cDNA synthesis kit, with priming by a TRBC-specific oligonucleotide. Following uracil-DNA glycosylase treatment, all cDNA underwent a first 18-cycle PCR with the universal primers M1SS and BC2_uni_R. From the authors' description of their analysis: For normalization, 1 million high-quality reads, each with a distinct molecular identifier, were randomly selected from each sample. Reads with shared molecular identifiers were discarded instead of being binned into consensus sequences. CDR3 identification, clonotype clustering and error correction used MiTCR with a Q25 quality threshold and the strictest error-elimination algorithm. Lower-bound total TCR beta diversity was estimated with a nonparametric unseen species model using Euler transformation. TCRdb reanalyzed the raw reads on its own, using fastp at Q25 for trimming and MiXCR for clone calling, and kept in-frame beta chains. A single entry per CDR3 protein holds the most common genes and DNA from its merged rows. TCRdb's processing, not the authors', yielded these V and J calls. This sample has some 900,000 distinct CDR3 sequences in its table, and under 30% of those were observed once. The ten largest clonotypes hold roughly 17% of the sample.

A distance of 7 bases separates the germline ends of V and J, which lose 0 bases and 5 bases respectively. From the cysteine through the phenylalanine, the CDR3 covers 13 amino acids. Only the CDR3 DNA stays, 39 bases, in frame from base 1. CDR1 and CDR2 are drawn from the germline V gene: SGHTA, FQGNSA. Source material: blood. The clonotype originates from a woman of 80 years or more in good health. The chain links TRBV7-2 with TRBJ1-2, with a tentative D gene TRBD1 over 5 matching bases. The encoded CDR3 is CASSLATAYGYTF. The DNA is as follows: TGTGCCAGCAGCTTAGCGACAGCGTATGGCTACACCTTC.